Listed here are 24 T cell receptor beta chains from one sample, sequenced in a study of response to subunit inactivated influenza vaccine. TCRdb re-derived calls from the RT-PCR reads in MiXCR, one entry per CDR3 protein. Of fewer than 600,000 distinct CDR3 sequences in the sample, around 7.9% were seen once. The specimen was PBMCs from blood, collected approximately 25 months after vaccination. The receptor set was obtained from a man between 50 and 70 years old who received an inactivated influenza vaccine.

This sequence joins TRBV30 and TRBJ1-4; 8 nucleotides match TRBD1. J gave up 8 bases and V 3 bases, and 14 bases lay outside the gene matches. There are 16 residues in the CDR3. Germline V gives CDR1 GTSNPN, CDR2 SVGIG (reference sequence). The CDR3 loop reads CAWRPLTGTGTEKLFF. CDR3 sequence (DNA): TGTGCCTGGAGGCCCCTAACCGGGACAGGAACGGAAAAACTGTTTTTT. The full variable domain, with the rest looked up from reference TRBV30 and TRBJ1-4, is SQTIHQWPATLVQPVGSPLSLECTVEGTSNPNLYWYRQAAGRGLQLLFYSVGIGQISSEVPQNLSASRPQDRQFILSSKKLLLSDSGFYLCAWRPLTGTGTEKLFFGSGTQLSVL.

This clonotype was recorded many times. The chain uses TRBV7-8 and TRBJ2-3; possible D gene TRBD2, 5 bases. V lost 5 bases to trimming and J lost 2 bases, with 8 bases between them. Germline CDR1 SGHVS, CDR2 FQNEAQ. The CDR3 is 13 residues long. The CDR3 nucleotides are TGTGCCAGCAGCCCCGGGATCACAGATACGCAGTATTTT. It codes for CASSPGITDTQYF.

This clonotype showed up just a few times. V is TRBV27 and J is TRBJ2-2; 8 bases map to TRBD2. The J segment lost 0 bases and the V segment lost 7 bases, leaving 4 bases of the junction unmatched. CDR3 length equals 15 residues. Germline lookup yields CDR1 MNHEY and CDR2 SMNVEV (reference sequence). CDR3 amino acids: CASTSSGSNTGELFF. CDR3 DNA sequence: TGTGCCAGCACCTCTAGCGGGTCGAACACCGGGGAGCTGTTTTTT.

This clonotype was seen a few times. The V gene is TRBV7-9, the J gene TRBJ2-5; 9 bases line up with TRBD2. This CDR3 contains 15 residues. Germline V lookup: CDR1 SEHNR, CDR2 FQNEAQ (reference sequence). With 3 bases clipped from V and 7 bases from J, the junction kept 9 bases outside the gene matches. CDR3 sequence reads: CASSFPSGGRGTQYF. In nucleotides, the CDR3 is TGTGCCAGCAGCTTTCCGAGCGGGGGGCGAGGGACCCAGTACTTC.

This clonotype showed up just a few times. CDR3 in amino acids: CASSLGMVSFTF. DNA of the CDR3: TGTGCCAGCAGCTTGGGAATGGTCTCGTTCACCTTC. This sequence joins TRBV7-8 and TRBJ1-2; no clear D gene. Germline-derived CDR1 and CDR2 are SGHVS and FQNEAQ. V lost 3 bases and J lost 13, with 15 bases in between. This CDR3 contains 12 residues.

In its sample, this clonotype was seen many times. V gene TRBV18 combines with J gene TRBJ2-5; D ambiguous. V was pared by 0 bases and J by 1 base, with 3 bases between. The CDR3 consists of 13 residues. Per the germline V gene, CDR1 is KGHSH and CDR2 is LQKENI. In nucleotides, the CDR3 is TGTGCCAGCTCACCACCGTCCCAAGAGACCCAGTACTTC. Its translation is CASSPPSQETQYF.

Only a few counts were recorded for this clonotype. This chain joins TRBV30 and TRBJ2-2; D ambiguous. CDR1 and CDR2 (germline): GTSNPN, SVGIG (reference sequence). Trimming shortened V by 3 bases and J by 4 bases, and 9 bases separated the two germline ends. The CDR3 has 13 residues. The DNA of the CDR3 is TGTGCCTGGAGACGCTGGGTCACCGGGGAGCTGTTTTTT. Residues: CAWRRWVTGELFF.

This clonotype has ten or more counts. The chain recombines TRBV5-4 with TRBJ1-4; 10 bases fit TRBD1. The CDR3 runs to 15 residues. Germline assignment: CDR1 SGHNT and CDR2 YYREEE (reference sequence). V gave up 3 bases and J gave up 5 bases; unmatched junction bases: 4. The DNA of the CDR3 is TGTGCCAGCAGCTCGGACAGGGGGACAAATGAAAAACTGTTTTTT. Translation gives CASSSDRGTNEKLFF.

This clonotype showed up just a few times. The chain uses TRBV6-5 and TRBJ1-1; D gene uncertain. Germline V gene data show CDR1 as MNHEY and CDR2 as SVGAGI. V was shortened by 0 bases and J by 1 base, with 6 bases between the two germline ends. This CDR3 has 14 amino acids. CDR3: CASSYSHKNTEAFF. DNA of the CDR3: TGTGCCAGCAGTTACTCACACAAGAACACTGAAGCTTTCTTT.

V gene TRBV6-1 combines with J gene TRBJ2-2; 9 bases line up with TRBD1. The V gene's germline CDR1 is MNHNS and CDR2 SASEGT. J gave up 4 bases and V 3 bases, and 3 bases lay outside the gene matches. This CDR3 has 15 residues. CDR3 region: CASSERDRATGELFF. CDR3 nucleotide sequence: TGTGCCAGCAGTGAGAGGGACAGGGCCACCGGGGAGCTGTTTTTT.

The chain uses TRBV7-9 and TRBJ2-1; TRBD2 agrees at 8 bases. J was trimmed by 7 bases and V by 4 bases; bases with no gene match: 12. The CDR3 is 16 residues long. Germline CDR1 reads SEHNR; CDR2 reads FQNEAQ (reference sequence). The CDR3 sequence: CASSSRGGLEYNEQFF. The CDR3 coding sequence is TGTGCCAGCAGCTCCCGCGGGGGGCTAGAGTATAATGAGCAGTTCTTC.

The chain has TRBV6-2 or TRBV6-3 and TRBJ2-1; D may be TRBD1 (6 bases). V was pared by 6 bases and J by 2 bases, with 14 bases between. Germline CDR1 reads MNHEY; CDR2 reads SVGEGT. This CDR3 has 15 amino acids. The CDR3 DNA reads as TGTGCCAGCAGCCGACAGGTCTGGACCTACAATGAGCAGTTCTTC. This encodes CASSRQVWTYNEQFF.

The chain couples TRBV11-2 to TRBJ2-3; 12 nucleotides line up with TRBD2. Per the germline V gene, CDR1 is SGHAT and CDR2 is FQNNGV. This CDR3 comprises 18 residues. The trim removed 4 bases at V and 2 bases at J, leaving 10 bases unmatched. CDR3 coding DNA: TGTGCCAGCAGCTCCCTAGCGGGAGGGATAACTTACACAGATACGCAGTATTTT. Translated, it gives CASSSLAGGITYTDTQYF.

J is TRBJ1-2 and V is TRBV28, with 9 bases lining up with TRBD1. The CDR3 runs to 15 residues. V was pared by 3 bases and J by 6 bases, with 8 bases of the junction left unmatched. Germline assignment: CDR1 MDHEN and CDR2 SYDVKM. The CDR3 region has the DNA TGTGCCAGCAGTTTGGCAGGACAGGGGATGGATGGCTACACCTTC. This sequence encodes CASSLAGQGMDGYTF.

This clonotype was picked up many times. This CDR3 reads CASSDRDRGYEQYF. CDR3 bases: TGTGCCAGCAGTGACCGGGACAGGGGATACGAGCAGTACTTC. J is TRBJ2-7 and V is TRBV25-1; 10 positions match TRBD1. CDR1 and CDR2 from the germline V gene are MGHDK and SYGVNS. The V segment lost 3 bases and the J segment 4 bases; nucleotides outside the gene matches: 3. CDR3 length equals 14 residues.

This clonotype has more than one count but fewer than ten. The chain employs TRBV20-1 and TRBJ2-5; no definite D call. V lost 0 bases and J lost 4, with 15 bases in between. The CDR3 is made up of 15 amino acids. Per the germline V gene, CDR1 is DFQATT and CDR2 is SNEGSKA (reference sequence). Written as DNA, the CDR3 is TGCAGTGCTAGAGATAGCCGGGCCTCGGGAGAGACCCAGTACTTC. Encoded protein: CSARDSRASGETQYF.

This clonotype was detected only a few times. The chain is built from TRBV28 and TRBJ1-1, with D hard to call. This CDR3 has 12 residues. Germline lookup yields CDR1 MDHEN and CDR2 SYDVKM. V lost 2 bases to trimming and J lost 5 bases, with 6 bases between them. CDR3 nucleotide sequence: TGTGCCAGCAGTTTACGCCAGACTGAAGCTTTCTTT. Translation gives CASSLRQTEAFF.

This sequence joins TRBV4-2 and TRBJ1-5; D remains ambiguous. Trimming removed 4 bases at V and 5 bases at J, with 9 bases between. Germline CDR1 is LGHNA and CDR2 is YNFKEQ. The CDR3 runs to 13 residues. CDR3 in amino acids: CASSPQEHQPQHF. In DNA, the CDR3 is TGTGCCAGCAGCCCACAAGAGCATCAGCCCCAGCATTTT.

This sequence joins TRBV7-2 and TRBJ2-7; 7 bases match TRBD1. CDR1 is SGHTA and CDR2 is FQGNSA in the germline V gene. J gave up 2 bases and V 5 bases, and 12 bases lay outside the gene matches. The CDR3 is 16 residues long. The CDR3 coding sequence is TGTGCCAGCAGCCCATCCGGGACAGCGATCGCCTACGAGCAGTACTTC. Encoded protein: CASSPSGTAIAYEQYF.

This clonotype was counted only a few times. The CDR3 loop reads CASSQDSRGAYNEQFF. The CDR3 bases are TGTGCCAGCAGCCAAGACTCGCGGGGGGCCTACAATGAGCAGTTCTTC. V and J are TRBV3-1 and TRBJ2-1; 8 bases agree with TRBD2. The CDR3 consists of 16 residues. CDR1 is LGHDT, CDR2 YNNKEL, per germline (reference sequence). J gave up 2 bases and V 0 bases, and 3 bases lay outside the gene matches.

The V gene is TRBV20-1, the J gene TRBJ2-7; TRBD2 aligns across 7 bases. Trimming cost V 0 bases and J 2 bases; bases outside gene matches: 7. The CDR3 spans 15 residues. Germline-derived CDR1 and CDR2 are DFQATT and SNEGSKA (reference sequence). The CDR3: CSARDWRLATYEQYF. In DNA, the CDR3 is TGCAGTGCTAGAGATTGGAGACTAGCAACCTACGAGCAGTACTTC.

CDR3 amino acids: CSAVTGTSGVSSYNEQFF. The CDR3 DNA reads TGCAGTGCTGTGACCGGGACTAGCGGGGTCAGCTCCTACAATGAGCAGTTCTTC. This chain connects TRBV20-1 to TRBJ2-1; 13 bases fit TRBD2. CDR3 size: 18 residues. With 5 bases clipped from V and 0 bases from J, the junction kept 10 bases outside the gene matches. Germline V lookup: CDR1 DFQATT, CDR2 SNEGSKA (reference sequence).

On this clonotype: A clone one base away is much larger, so this may be a read error. The chain combines TRBV4-3 with TRBJ2-7; D is possibly TRBD1 or TRBD2 (5 bases each). V was cut by 0 bases and J by 1 base, with 7 bases left in between. The CDR3 has 14 amino acids. CDR1 is LGHNA, CDR2 YSLEER, per germline. The CDR3 protein is CASSQDWGSYEQYF. CDR3 DNA sequence: TGCGCCAGCAGCCAAGATTGGGGGTCCTACGAGCAGTACTTC.

The chain uses TRBV7-2 and TRBJ2-1; 8 bases agree with TRBD2. The CDR3 loop spans 15 amino acids. With 4 bases clipped from V and 10 bases from J, the junction kept 12 bases outside the gene matches. Germline CDR1 SGHTA, CDR2 FQGNSA. The CDR3 nucleotides are TGTGCCAGCAGCTCCCAGCGGGGGAGTTTCTGGGAGCAGTTCTTC. Translated, it gives CASSSQRGSFWEQFF.